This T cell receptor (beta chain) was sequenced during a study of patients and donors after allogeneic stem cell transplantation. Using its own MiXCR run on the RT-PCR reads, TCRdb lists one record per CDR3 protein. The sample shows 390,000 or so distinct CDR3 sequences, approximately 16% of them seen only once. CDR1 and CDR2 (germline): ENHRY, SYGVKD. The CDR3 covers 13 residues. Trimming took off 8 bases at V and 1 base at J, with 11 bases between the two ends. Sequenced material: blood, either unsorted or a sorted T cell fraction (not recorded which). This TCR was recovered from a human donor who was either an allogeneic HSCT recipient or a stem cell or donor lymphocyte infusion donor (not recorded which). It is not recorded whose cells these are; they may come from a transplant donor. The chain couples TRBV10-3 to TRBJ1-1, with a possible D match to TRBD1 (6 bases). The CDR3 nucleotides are TGTGCCATCGGTGGGGGCAAGAACACTGAAGCTTTCTTT. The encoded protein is CAIGGGKNTEAFF.